The present T cell receptor (beta chain) was sequenced within a study of T cells in Graves' hyperthyroidism and ophthalmopathy. V was pared by 11 bases and J by 4 bases, with 5 bases between. This CDR3 has 10 amino acids. Germline values: CDR1 ENHRY, CDR2 SYGVKD. General observations from the study: Expanded thyroid clonotypes (above 0.001) were mostly also found in blood. Ophthalmopathy was separated from stable hyperthyroidism by a 13 V-J model.

This clonotype has just a few counts. Its cognate antigen is unknown. Researchers amplified the TCR beta CDR3 regions from RNA transcripts. In the first-round RT-PCR of the TCR CDR3, the HTBI primer set was used. TCRdb re-called the multiplex PCR reads through MiXCR, storing one row per CDR3 protein. This table has around 540,000 distinct CDR3 sequences, 46% appearing once. It was uncontrolled infection, other autoimmune disease, pregnancy or lactation that excluded patients. Clinical symptoms, serum thyroxine, TRAb, thyroid ultrasound and orbital computed tomography established diagnosis. The source is a woman aged 18-29 years with Graves' hyperthyroidism. This sequence joins TRBV10-3 and TRBJ2-2; no clear D gene. The sequenced material came from peripheral blood or thyroid tissue (not recorded which). This chain's CDR3 is CAPPTGELFF. The CDR3 DNA is TGTGCCCCCCCCACCGGGGAGCTGTTTTTT.